Presented here are 14 T cell receptor beta chains from one specimen sequenced in a study of blood T cell repertoires in COVID-19. The repertoire was sequenced with immunoSEQ multiplex PCR; TCRdb's copy has only in-frame clones and lacks some. The data hold roughly 60,000 clones, with just under 85% observed a single time. Material for sequencing was peripheral blood. Receptor source: a man aged 55-75 years with acute or convalescent COVID-19.

CDR3 bases: TGTGCCAGCAGCATCCGGTGGGCGGGGGAACAAGAGACCCAGTACTTC. Protein product: CASSIRWAGEQETQYF. The chain uses TRBV14 and TRBJ2-5, with TRBD2 matching 7 bases. This CDR3 has 16 residues. CDR1 is SGHDN, CDR2 FVKESK, per germline. J lost 2 bases, V lost 5 bases, and 11 bases had no gene match.

This clone was detected only once. V usage is TRBV5-1 and J usage is TRBJ2-1; 7 positions agree with TRBD1. This CDR3 contains 17 residues. Trimming took 3 bases from V and 4 from J; bases not matched to a gene: 13. In germline, CDR1 is SGHRS, CDR2 YFSETQ. The CDR3 DNA reads as TGCGCCAGCAGCTGGGACCGACAGGGTTGGTCTTACAATGAGCAGTTCTTC. It is translated as CASSWDRQGWSYNEQFF.

The genes are TRBV9 and TRBJ1-3, with 12 bases aligning to TRBD1. This CDR3 spans 19 amino acids. Germline V gives CDR1 SGDLS, CDR2 YYNGEE. J was trimmed by 1 base and V by 4 bases; bases with no gene match: 12. The CDR3 reads CASSPTGTGGAQSGNTIYF. For the CDR3, the DNA is TGTGCCAGCAGCCCTACCGGGACAGGGGGCGCGCAGTCTGGAAACACCATATATTTT.

The rearrangement uses TRBV5-1 and TRBJ1-2; 8 positions agree with TRBD1. Trimming took 0 bases from V and 4 from J; bases not matched to a gene: 5. Looked up from germline, CDR1 is SGHRS and CDR2 is YFSETQ. The CDR3 is 15 residues long. The CDR3 loop is CASSLGPGQVYGYTF. The DNA of the CDR3 is TGCGCCAGCAGCTTGGGCCCGGGACAGGTCTATGGCTACACCTTC.

The rearrangement joins TRBV24-1 to TRBJ2-1; tentatively, D is TRBD2 (6 bases). The CDR3 runs 14 residues. Germline CDR1 reads KGHDR; CDR2 reads SFDVKD. V shed 6 bases and J shed 6 bases, with 14 bases lying between them. The CDR3: CATSSGGGGNEQFF. The CDR3 DNA reads as TGTGCCACCAGTTCAGGTGGGGGAGGCAATGAGCAGTTCTTC.

The chain links TRBV5-8 to TRBJ1-5; possible D gene TRBD1, 6 bases. This CDR3 comprises 12 residues. The germline gives CDR1 SGHTS, CDR2 YDEGEE. Trimming left V 7 bases short and J 6 bases short, with 11 bases between. DNA of the CDR3: TGTGCCAGCGGGAACAGGGCTCAGCCCCAGCATTTT. It codes for CASGNRAQPQHF.

The chain has TRBV24-1 and TRBJ2-2; tentative D call: TRBD1 (6 bases). This CDR3 has 16 amino acids. In germline, CDR1 is KGHDR, CDR2 SFDVKD. Trimming removed 3 bases from V and 0 bases from J, with 10 bases in between. This CDR3 is CATSDMDSANTGELFF. The CDR3, as DNA: TGTGCCACCAGTGATATGGACAGCGCGAACACCGGGGAGCTGTTTTTT.

The chain is built from TRBV7-9 and TRBJ1-1; possibly TRBD1 for D (5 bases). From germline, CDR1 is SEHNR and CDR2 FQNEAQ (reference sequence). The ends were cut back, 3 bases at V and 4 bases at J, with 12 bases in the middle. The CDR3 is made up of 14 amino acids. The CDR3 here is CASSFGGLITEAFF. CDR3 nucleotides: TGTGCCAGCAGCTTTGGGGGGTTGATCACTGAAGCTTTCTTT.

This chain links TRBV21-1 with TRBJ1-4. TRBV21-1 is described as a pseudogene. The CDR3 is 18 amino acids. CDR3 sequence (DNA): TGTGCCAGCAGCAAAGCCCCGAGCAGTAGGGAGGACAATGAAAAACTGTTTTTT. Its translation: CASSKAPSSREDNEKLFF.

This clone was seen just once. The chain has TRBV11-1 and TRBJ2-2, with D perhaps TRBD2 (6 bases). V lost 5 bases, J lost 6 bases, and 13 bases lay in between. This CDR3 is 14 amino acids long. The germline V gene encodes CDR1 SGHAT and CDR2 FQDESV (reference sequence). Written as DNA, the CDR3 is TGTGCCAGCAGCCCGGGCCCGGGAGCCGGGGAGCTGTTTTTT. It is translated as CASSPGPGAGELFF. The full variable domain, rest sourced from reference TRBV11-1 and TRBJ2-2, is EAEVAQSPRYKITEKSQAVAFWCDPISGHATLYWYRQILGQGPELLVQFQDESVVDDSQLPKDRFSAERLKGVDSTLKIQPAELGDSAMYLCASSPGPGAGELFFGEGSRLTVL.

The chain uses TRBV28 and TRBJ2-5; the match to TRBD2 covers 8 bases. The CDR3 sequence is 14 residues long. The germline gives CDR1 MDHEN, CDR2 SYDVKM. Trimming at V came to 4 bases and at J to 6 bases, leaving 7 bases not matched to a gene. The CDR3 is CASSSRREGQTQYF. CDR3 nucleotides: TGTGCCAGCAGTTCACGTCGGGAGGGGCAGACCCAGTACTTC.

The table lists this clone with a count of one. CDR3 sequence (DNA): TGTGCCAGCAGCCCCGGGACTAGCGGGCCGGGGGAGACCCAGTACTTC. This encodes CASSPGTSGPGETQYF. The chain uses TRBV11-2 and TRBJ2-5, with 12 bases lining up with TRBD2. Germline CDR1 SGHAT, CDR2 FQNNGV. This CDR3 comprises 16 residues. Trimming at V came to 5 bases and at J to 5 bases, leaving 9 bases not matched to a gene.

The chain links TRBV5-5 to TRBJ2-3, with 9 bases matching TRBD2. Losses at the gene ends were 4 bases for V and 2 bases for J; bases not matched to a gene: 11. Per the germline V gene, CDR1 is SGHKS and CDR2 is YYEKEE (reference sequence). This CDR3 has 17 residues. This CDR3 is CASSLGVLAGYTDTQYF. CDR3 bases: TGTGCCAGCAGCCTTGGCGTACTAGCGGGTTACACAGATACGCAGTATTTT.

This chain connects TRBV24-1 to TRBJ2-1; 8 nucleotides align to TRBD1. There are 15 residues in the CDR3. From germline, CDR1 is KGHDR and CDR2 SFDVKD. V lost 4 bases, J lost 6 bases, and 7 bases stayed unmatched. Written as DNA, the CDR3 is TGTGCCACCAGTGACCCAGGGGGCGCGGGCAATGAGCAGTTCTTC. Translated, it gives CATSDPGGAGNEQFF.